The clone carrying this T cell receptor (beta chain) came up once. Its antigen is undetermined. The junction and the germline gene differ at one end; a read error may be behind it. These data come from a study of metastatic and nonmetastatic thyroid tumors. Study-wide background: Repertoire comparisons spanned blood and tumor or nodule tissue from malignant and benign thyroid patients.

Germline loops: CDR1 SEHNR, CDR2 FQNEAQ (reference sequence). The CDR3 length is 14 residues. Thyroid surgery was preceded by no treatment in any patient. Study processing details: A distant-metastasis classifier for papillary thyroid cancer was built using CDR3 differences across clinicopathological groups. Using MiXCR, TCRdb reanalyzed the PCR reads. These V and J calls are TCRdb output, not the study's own analysis. The table shows 23,000 or so clones, with 20% to 30% occurring only once. Study-wide results and caveats: Patients with malignant thyroid tumors reportedly had significantly higher TCR beta diversity than those with benign nodules, in blood and tumor.

The V gene is TRBV7-9, the J gene TRBJ1-5, with a possible D match to TRBD1 (5 bases). The sample comprised tumor tissue. The receptor comes from a male donor with papillary thyroid cancer or a benign thyroid nodule (not recorded which). Some clones in this sample may be carry-over from other donors' samples. CDR3 protein: CASSLRGSNKPQHF. The DNA for the CDR3 is TGTGCCAGCAGCTTGCGGGGGAGCAATAAGCCCCAGCATTTT.